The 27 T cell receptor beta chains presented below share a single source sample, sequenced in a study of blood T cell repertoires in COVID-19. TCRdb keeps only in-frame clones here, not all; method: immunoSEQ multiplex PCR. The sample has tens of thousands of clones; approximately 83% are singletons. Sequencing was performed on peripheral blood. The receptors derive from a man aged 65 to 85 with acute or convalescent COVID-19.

CDR3 residues: CASSSTGGTGELFF. CDR3 nucleotides: TGTGCCAGCAGCTCCACAGGGGGTACCGGGGAGCTGTTTTTT. The chain has TRBV11-3 and TRBJ2-2; 8 positions agree with TRBD1. This CDR3 spans 14 amino acids. The J segment lost 5 bases and the V segment lost 4 bases, leaving 3 bases of the junction unmatched. In germline, CDR1 is SGHNT, CDR2 YENEEA.

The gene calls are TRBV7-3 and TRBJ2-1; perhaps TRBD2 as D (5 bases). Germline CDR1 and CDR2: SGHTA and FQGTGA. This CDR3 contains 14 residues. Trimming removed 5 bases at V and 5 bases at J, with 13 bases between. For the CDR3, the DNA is TGTGCCAGCAGCGCGAGAGGAGGTAACAATGAGCAGTTCTTC. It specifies CASSARGGNNEQFF.

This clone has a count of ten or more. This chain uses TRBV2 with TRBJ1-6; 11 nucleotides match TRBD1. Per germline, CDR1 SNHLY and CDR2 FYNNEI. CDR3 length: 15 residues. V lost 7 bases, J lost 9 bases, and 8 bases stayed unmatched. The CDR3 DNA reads TGTGCCAGCACACCCAGGGGGACAGGGGGTTCACCCCTCCACTTT. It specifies CASTPRGTGGSPLHF.

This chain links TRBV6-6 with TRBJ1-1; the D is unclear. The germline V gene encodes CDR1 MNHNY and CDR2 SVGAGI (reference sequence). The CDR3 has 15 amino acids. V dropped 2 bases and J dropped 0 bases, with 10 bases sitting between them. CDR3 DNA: TGTGCCAGCAGTTACGCGAGCTCCATGAACACTGAAGCTTTCTTT. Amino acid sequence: CASSYASSMNTEAFF.

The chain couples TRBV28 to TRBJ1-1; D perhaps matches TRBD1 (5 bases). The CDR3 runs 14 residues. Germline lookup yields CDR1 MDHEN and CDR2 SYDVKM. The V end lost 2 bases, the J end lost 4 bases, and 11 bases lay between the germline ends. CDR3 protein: CASSLSPGGTEAFF. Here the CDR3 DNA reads TGTGCCAGCAGTTTAAGCCCCGGGGGCACTGAAGCTTTCTTT. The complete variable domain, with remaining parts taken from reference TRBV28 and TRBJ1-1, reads DVKVTQSSRYLVKRTGEKVFLECVQDMDHENMFWYRQDPGLGLRLIYFSYDVKMKEKGDIPEGYSVSREKKERFSLILESASTNQTSMYLCASSLSPGGTEAFFGQGTRLTVV.

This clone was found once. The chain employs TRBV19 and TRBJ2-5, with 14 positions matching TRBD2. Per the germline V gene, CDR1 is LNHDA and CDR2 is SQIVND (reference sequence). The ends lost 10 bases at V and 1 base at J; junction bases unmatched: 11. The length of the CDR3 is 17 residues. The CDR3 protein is CATHFPGLAGVQETQYF. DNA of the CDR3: TGTGCCACCCATTTTCCGGGACTAGCGGGAGTCCAAGAGACCCAGTACTTC.

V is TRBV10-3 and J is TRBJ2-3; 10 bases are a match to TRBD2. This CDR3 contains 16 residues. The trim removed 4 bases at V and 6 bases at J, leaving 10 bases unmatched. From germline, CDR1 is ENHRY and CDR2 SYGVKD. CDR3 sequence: CAISVSASGSRDTQYF. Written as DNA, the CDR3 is TGTGCCATCAGTGTCTCGGCTAGCGGGAGTAGGGATACGCAGTATTTT.

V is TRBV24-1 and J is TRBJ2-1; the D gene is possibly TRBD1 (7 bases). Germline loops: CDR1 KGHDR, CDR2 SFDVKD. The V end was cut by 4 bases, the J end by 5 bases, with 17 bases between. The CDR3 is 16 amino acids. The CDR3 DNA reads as TGTGCCACCAGTGACGGAGGGGGCATGAGGGACAATGAGCAGTTCTTC. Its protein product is CATSDGGGMRDNEQFF.

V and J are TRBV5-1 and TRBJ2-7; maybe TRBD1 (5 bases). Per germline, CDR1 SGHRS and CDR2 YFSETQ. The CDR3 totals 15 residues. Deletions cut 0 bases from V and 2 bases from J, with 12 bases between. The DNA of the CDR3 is TGCGCCAGCAGCTTGGCCACAGGAGCCGCCTACGAGCAGTACTTC. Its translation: CASSLATGAAYEQYF.

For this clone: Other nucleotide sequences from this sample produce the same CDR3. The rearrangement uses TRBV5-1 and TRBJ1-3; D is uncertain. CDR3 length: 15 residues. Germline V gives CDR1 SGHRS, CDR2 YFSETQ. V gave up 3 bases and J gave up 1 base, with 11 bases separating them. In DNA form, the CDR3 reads TGCGCCAGCAGCTGGGAAGGAGGTTCTGGAAACACCATATATTTT. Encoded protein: CASSWEGGSGNTIYF.

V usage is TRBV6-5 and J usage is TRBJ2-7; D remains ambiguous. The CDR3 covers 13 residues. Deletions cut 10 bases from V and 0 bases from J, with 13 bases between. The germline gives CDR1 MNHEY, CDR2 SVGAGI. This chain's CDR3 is CATQLHYSYEQYF. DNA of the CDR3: TGTGCCACCCAGCTACACTACTCCTACGAGCAGTACTTC.

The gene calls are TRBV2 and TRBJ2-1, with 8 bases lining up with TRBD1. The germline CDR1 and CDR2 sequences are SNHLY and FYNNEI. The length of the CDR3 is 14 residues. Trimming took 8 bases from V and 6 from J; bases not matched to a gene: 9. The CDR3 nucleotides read TGTGCCAGCGGGGCGGACAGGGATGCCAATGAGCAGTTCTTC. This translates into CASGADRDANEQFF.

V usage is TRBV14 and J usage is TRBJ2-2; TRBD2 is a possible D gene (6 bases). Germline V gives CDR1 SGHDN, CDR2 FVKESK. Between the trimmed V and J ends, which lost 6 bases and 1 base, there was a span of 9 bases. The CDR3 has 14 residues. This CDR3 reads CASRLSGNTGELFF. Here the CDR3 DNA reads TGTGCCAGCAGACTTAGCGGGAACACCGGGGAGCTGTTTTTT.

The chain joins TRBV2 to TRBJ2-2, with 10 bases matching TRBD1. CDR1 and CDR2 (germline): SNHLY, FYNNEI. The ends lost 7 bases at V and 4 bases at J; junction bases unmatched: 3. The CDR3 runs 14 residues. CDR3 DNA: TGTGCCAGCACTTGGACAGGGGGCACCGGGGAGCTGTTTTTT. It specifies CASTWTGGTGELFF.

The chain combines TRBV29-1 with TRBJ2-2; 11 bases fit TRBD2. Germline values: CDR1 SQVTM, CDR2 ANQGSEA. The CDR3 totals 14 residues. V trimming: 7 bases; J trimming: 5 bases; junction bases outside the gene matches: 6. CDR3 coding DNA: TGCAGCGCAGGGACTAGCGGAACTACCGGGGAGCTGTTTTTT. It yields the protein CSAGTSGTTGELFF.

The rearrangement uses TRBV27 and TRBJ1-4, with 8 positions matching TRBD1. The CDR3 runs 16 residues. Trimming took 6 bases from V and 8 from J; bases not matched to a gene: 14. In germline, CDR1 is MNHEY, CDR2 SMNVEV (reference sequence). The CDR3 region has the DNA TGTGCCAGCAGACCTCCGATTCGGACAGGGTACGAAAAACTGTTTTTT. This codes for CASRPPIRTGYEKLFF.

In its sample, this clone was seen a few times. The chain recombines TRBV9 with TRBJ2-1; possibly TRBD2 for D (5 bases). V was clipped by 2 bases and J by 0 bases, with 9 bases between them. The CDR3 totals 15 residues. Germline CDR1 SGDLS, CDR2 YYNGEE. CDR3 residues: CASSVSGGSYNEQFF. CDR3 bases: TGTGCCAGCAGCGTGTCCGGAGGCTCCTACAATGAGCAGTTCTTC. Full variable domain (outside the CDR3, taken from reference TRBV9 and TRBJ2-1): DSGVTQTPKHLITATGQRVTLRCSPRSGDLSVYWYQQSLDQGLQFLIQYYNGEERAKGNILERFSAQQFPDLHSELNLSSLELGDSALYFCASSVSGGSYNEQFFGPGTRLTVL.

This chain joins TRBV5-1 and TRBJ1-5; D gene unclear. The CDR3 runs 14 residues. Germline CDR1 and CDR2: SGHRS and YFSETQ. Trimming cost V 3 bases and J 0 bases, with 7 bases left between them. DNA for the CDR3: TGCGCCAGCAGCTCCGGAGATAGCAATCAGCCCCAGCATTTT. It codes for CASSSGDSNQPQHF.

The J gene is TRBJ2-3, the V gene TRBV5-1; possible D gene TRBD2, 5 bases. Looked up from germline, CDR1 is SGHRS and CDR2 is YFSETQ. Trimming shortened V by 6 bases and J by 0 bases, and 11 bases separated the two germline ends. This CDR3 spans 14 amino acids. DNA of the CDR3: TGCGCCAGCACCCAAGGGAGTAGCACAGATACGCAGTATTTT. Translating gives CASTQGSSTDTQYF.

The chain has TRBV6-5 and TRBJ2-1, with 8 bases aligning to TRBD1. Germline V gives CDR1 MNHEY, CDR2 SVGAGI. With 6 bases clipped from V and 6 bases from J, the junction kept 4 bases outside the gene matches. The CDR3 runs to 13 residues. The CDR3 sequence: CASSRGQGNEQFF. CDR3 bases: TGTGCCAGCAGCCGAGGACAGGGCAATGAGCAGTTCTTC.

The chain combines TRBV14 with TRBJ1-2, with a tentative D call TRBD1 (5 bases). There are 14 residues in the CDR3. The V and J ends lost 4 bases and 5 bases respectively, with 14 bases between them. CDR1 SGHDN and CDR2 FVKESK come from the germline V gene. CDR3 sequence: CASSPSLRQYGYTF. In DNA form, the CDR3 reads TGTGCCAGCAGCCCCTCCTTAAGACAGTATGGCTACACCTTC.

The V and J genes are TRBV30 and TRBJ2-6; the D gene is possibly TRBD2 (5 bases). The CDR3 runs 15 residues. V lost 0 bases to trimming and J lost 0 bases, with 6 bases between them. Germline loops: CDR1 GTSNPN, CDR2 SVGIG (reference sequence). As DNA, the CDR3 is TGTGCCTGGAGTGTAGGGAGCTCTGGGGCCAACGTCCTGACTTTC. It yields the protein CAWSVGSSGANVLTF.

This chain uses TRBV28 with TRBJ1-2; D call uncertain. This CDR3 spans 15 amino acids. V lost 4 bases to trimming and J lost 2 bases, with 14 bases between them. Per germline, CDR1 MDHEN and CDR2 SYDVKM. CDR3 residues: CASSSPLGANYGYTF. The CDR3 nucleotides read TGTGCCAGCAGTTCCCCCTTAGGAGCGAACTATGGCTACACCTTC.

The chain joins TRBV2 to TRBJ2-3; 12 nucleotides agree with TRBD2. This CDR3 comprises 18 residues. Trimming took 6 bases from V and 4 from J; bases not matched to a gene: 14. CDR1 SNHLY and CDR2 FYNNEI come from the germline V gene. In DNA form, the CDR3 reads TGTGCCAGCAGCCCCCGGCGACTAGCGGGAGTTGAAGCAGATACGCAGTATTTT. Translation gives CASSPRRLAGVEADTQYF. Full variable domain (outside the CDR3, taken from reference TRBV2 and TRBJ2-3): EPEVTQTPSHQVTQMGQEVILRCVPISNHLYFYWYRQILGQKVEFLVSFYNNEISEKSEIFDDQFSVERPDGSNFTLKIRSTKLEDSAMYFCASSPRRLAGVEADTQYFGPGTRLTVL.

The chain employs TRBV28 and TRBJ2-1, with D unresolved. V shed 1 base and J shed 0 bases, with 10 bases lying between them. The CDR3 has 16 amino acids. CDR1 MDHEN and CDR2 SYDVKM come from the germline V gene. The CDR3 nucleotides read TGTGCCAGCAGTTTATTGGGCAGTAACTCCTACAATGAGCAGTTCTTC. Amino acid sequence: CASSLLGSNSYNEQFF.

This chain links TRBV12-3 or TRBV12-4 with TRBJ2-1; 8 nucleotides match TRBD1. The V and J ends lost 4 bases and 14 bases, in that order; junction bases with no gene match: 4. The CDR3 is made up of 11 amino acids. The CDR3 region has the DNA TGTGCCAGCAGTTCCAGGGGGCTAAAGTTCTTC. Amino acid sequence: CASSSRGLKFF.

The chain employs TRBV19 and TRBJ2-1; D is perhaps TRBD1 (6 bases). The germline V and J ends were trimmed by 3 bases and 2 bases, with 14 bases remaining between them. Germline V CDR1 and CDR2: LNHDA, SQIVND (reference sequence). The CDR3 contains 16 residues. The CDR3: CASSMIVAGAYNEQFF. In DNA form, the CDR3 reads TGTGCCAGTAGTATGATAGTGGCAGGGGCCTACAATGAGCAGTTCTTC.